The 18 T cell receptor beta chains presented below share a single source sample, sequenced in a study of blood T cell repertoires in COVID-19. Clones were read by immunoSEQ multiplex PCR, and TCRdb kept only the in-frame ones, dropping some. The sample has roughly 130,000 clones, approximately 80% seen once. Sequencing was carried out using peripheral blood. The receptor set was obtained from a man between 65 and 85 years old with acute or convalescent COVID-19.

This clone came up a few times. The gene calls are TRBV3-1 (or the pseudogene TRBV3-2) and TRBJ1-2, with no clear D. The length of the CDR3 is 11 residues. Trimming took off 1 base at V and 8 bases at J, with 5 bases between the two ends. Germline assignment: CDR1 LGHDT and CDR2 YNNKEL (reference sequence). CDR3 nucleotides: TGTGCCAGCAGCCAAGCCTCCGGCTACACCTTC. It specifies CASSQASGYTF.

The J gene is TRBJ2-1, the V gene TRBV5-5; 8 bases are a match to TRBD1. Germline CDR1 and CDR2: SGHKS and YYEKEE (reference sequence). J was trimmed by 7 bases and V by 0 bases; bases with no gene match: 3. The CDR3 is 14 residues long. This CDR3 reads CASSLEWTGNEQFF. The DNA of the CDR3 is TGTGCCAGCAGCTTGGAATGGACAGGGAATGAGCAGTTCTTC.

The CDR3, as DNA: TGTGCCAGCAGTTTCCTCAGCGGTCCGCAGTACTTC. Translated, it gives CASSFLSGPQYF. The chain links TRBV12-3 or TRBV12-4 to TRBJ2-7, with TRBD2 as a possible D gene (5 bases). The V gene lost 3 bases and the J gene lost 9 bases, with 12 bases spanning the gap. The CDR3 has 12 amino acids.

CDR3 DNA: TGTGCCAGCAGCCTGCCGGGACTAGCTGGAGAGACCCAGTACTTC. Amino acids: CASSLPGLAGETQYF. This chain uses TRBV5-4 with TRBJ2-5, with 9 bases fitting TRBD2. V lost 4 bases to trimming and J lost 4 bases; unmatched junction nucleotides: 8. This CDR3 is built from 15 residues. Germline CDR1 SGHNT, CDR2 YYREEE (reference sequence).

The chain recombines TRBV30 with TRBJ2-7; TRBD1 agrees at 8 bases. The CDR3 covers 14 residues. From germline, CDR1 is GTSNPN and CDR2 SVGIG (reference sequence). The J segment lost 0 bases and the V segment lost 2 bases, leaving 3 bases of the junction unmatched. As DNA, the CDR3 is TGTGCCTGGAGTACCGGACAGGGCTCCTACGAGCAGTACTTC. The encoded protein is CAWSTGQGSYEQYF.

The chain couples TRBV18 to TRBJ2-5; unclear D gene. In germline, CDR1 is KGHSH, CDR2 LQKENI. Trimming cost V 4 bases and J 1 base, with 7 bases left between them. This CDR3 has 13 residues. CDR3 amino acids: CASSLQRQETQYF. In nucleotides, the CDR3 is TGTGCCAGCTCACTTCAGCGCCAAGAGACCCAGTACTTC.

This rearrangement joins TRBV5-1 to TRBJ2-1; 11 bases are shared with TRBD1. Germline assignment: CDR1 SGHRS and CDR2 YFSETQ. V was clipped by 0 bases and J by 3 bases; unmatched bases: 2. The CDR3 totals 16 residues. The CDR3 bases are TGCGCCAGCAGCTTGGTCGGGACAGGGGGCTACAATGAGCAGTTCTTC. This encodes CASSLVGTGGYNEQFF.

This chain uses TRBV5-6 with TRBJ1-3; TRBD1 might be the D (5 bases). Germline values: CDR1 SGHDT, CDR2 YYEEEE. Trimming removed 5 bases from V and 0 bases from J, with 9 bases in between. This CDR3 has 14 amino acids. CDR3 region: CASRGRGSGNTIYF. The CDR3 DNA reads as TGTGCCAGCAGGGGGAGGGGCTCTGGAAACACCATATATTTT.

The chain couples TRBV9 to TRBJ2-1; the match to TRBD1 covers 10 bases. This CDR3 region has 14 residues. V gave up 4 bases and J gave up 6 bases; unmatched junction bases: 4. CDR1 and CDR2 (germline): SGDLS, YYNGEE. The CDR3 DNA reads TGTGCCAGCAGCCCTTGGACAGGGGGCAATGAGCAGTTCTTC. Its translation is CASSPWTGGNEQFF.

The rearrangement uses TRBV11-1 and TRBJ2-1, with a weak D call TRBD2 (7 bases). CDR1 is SGHAT, CDR2 FQDESV, per germline (reference sequence). Trimming took 1 base from V and 7 from J, leaving 17 bases between them. The CDR3 covers 16 residues. CDR3 coding DNA: TGTGCCAGCAGCTTAGGGCGGCGGGGGCAGCTAAATGAGCAGTTCTTC. Its protein product is CASSLGRRGQLNEQFF.

The count of this clone is one. The chain is built from TRBV5-6 and TRBJ1-2; TRBD1 is a possible D gene (6 bases). This CDR3 is 15 amino acids long. From germline, CDR1 is SGHDT and CDR2 YYEEEE. Trimming left V 1 base short and J 0 bases short, with 10 bases between. CDR3 protein: CASSLKPGANYGYTF. The CDR3 DNA sequence: TGTGCCAGCAGCTTGAAGCCAGGGGCTAACTATGGCTACACCTTC.

This chain joins TRBV5-4 and TRBJ1-2, with TRBD1 identical over 10 bases. Unmatched junction bases numbered 3, after V lost 3 bases and J lost 7 bases. Germline-derived CDR1 and CDR2 are SGHNT and YYREEE (reference sequence). The CDR3 is 13 amino acids. CDR3 region: CASSSGQGPGYTF. The CDR3 DNA reads TGTGCCAGCAGCTCGGGACAGGGGCCTGGCTACACCTTC.

V gene TRBV11-2 combines with J gene TRBJ2-7; D possibly corresponds to TRBD1 (6 bases). The germline V gene has CDR1 SGHAT and CDR2 FQNNGV. Between the trimmed V and J ends, which lost 5 bases and 4 bases, there was a span of 9 bases. The CDR3 length is 12 residues. The CDR3, as DNA: TGTGCCAGCAGCCAAGGGGGTTACGAGCAGTACTTC. It translates to CASSQGGYEQYF.

The chain recombines TRBV5-4 with TRBJ2-7; D unclear. The germline gives CDR1 SGHNT, CDR2 YYREEE (reference sequence). The CDR3 spans 9 residues. This CDR3 is CASSLATRV. CDR3 sequence (DNA): TGTGCCAGCAGCTTGGCCACGAGAGTC.

The chain's CDR3 is CASSSIPPRFTDTQYF. The CDR3 DNA sequence: TGTGCCAGCTCCTCAATCCCCCCCAGGTTCACAGATACGCAGTATTTT. V is TRBV2 and J is TRBJ2-3; D remains unclear. CDR1 is SNHLY, CDR2 FYNNEI, per germline. With 8 bases removed from V and 2 bases from J, the gap between germline ends came to 20 bases. CDR3 length equals 16 residues.

In this sample, this clone turned up a few times. The V gene is TRBV6-2 or TRBV6-3, the J gene TRBJ1-2, with D uncertain. V was clipped by 2 bases and J by 2 bases, with 6 bases between them. Germline values: CDR1 MNHEY, CDR2 SVGEGT. This CDR3 is 13 amino acids long. The CDR3 loop is CASSYVANYGYTF. The CDR3 DNA reads TGTGCCAGCAGTTACGTGGCAAACTATGGCTACACCTTC.

This clone appeared a few times. The chain has TRBV9 and TRBJ1-3, with TRBD1 matching 9 bases. With 4 bases clipped from V and 7 bases from J, the junction kept 3 bases outside the gene matches. Germline-derived CDR1 and CDR2 are SGDLS and YYNGEE. There are 13 residues in the CDR3. CDR3: CASSPGQGNTIYF. The DNA for the CDR3 is TGTGCCAGCAGCCCCGGACAGGGGAACACCATATATTTT.

The chain uses TRBV2 and TRBJ1-1, with D possibly being TRBD1 (5 bases). CDR1 is SNHLY and CDR2 is FYNNEI in the germline V gene. There are 14 residues in the CDR3. Trimming pared 10 bases from V and 1 base from J, leaving 16 bases between. This CDR3 reads CATNAWGRNTEAFF. DNA of the CDR3: TGTGCCACCAATGCATGGGGCAGGAACACTGAAGCTTTCTTT.